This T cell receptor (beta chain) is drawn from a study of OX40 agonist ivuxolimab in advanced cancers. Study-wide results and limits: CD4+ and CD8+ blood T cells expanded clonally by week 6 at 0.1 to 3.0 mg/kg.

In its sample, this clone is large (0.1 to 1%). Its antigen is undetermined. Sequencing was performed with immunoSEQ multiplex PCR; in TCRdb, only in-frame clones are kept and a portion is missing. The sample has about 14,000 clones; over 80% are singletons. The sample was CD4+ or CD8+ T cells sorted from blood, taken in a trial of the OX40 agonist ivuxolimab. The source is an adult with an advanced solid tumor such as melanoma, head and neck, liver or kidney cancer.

The CDR3 DNA reads TGCAGCGTTGATGAGGGTTTGTCTGGAAACACCATATATTTT. It encodes CSVDEGLSGNTIYF. The rearrangement joins TRBV29-1 to TRBJ1-3; D is undetermined. This CDR3 has 14 amino acids. V lost 3 bases and J lost 1, with 10 bases in between. Germline assignment: CDR1 SQVTM and CDR2 ANQGSEA.